This T cell receptor beta chain stems from a study of CD8+CD57+ T cells in acquired aplastic anemia. Patients chosen for sequencing had shown CD8+CD57+ cell expansion by flow cytometry. Turning to this clonotype: The antigen is unknown. This may be a read error: a much more frequent sequence differs by one nucleotide.

General study points: Researchers reported that CD8+ Simpson's diversity was not significantly different in patients versus controls. Common to patients and controls were 25 to 30 CD8+ CDR3 sequences.

Looked up from germline, CDR1 is ENHRY and CDR2 is SYGVKD. The length of the CDR3 is 10 residues. The V end lost 10 bases, the J end lost 7 bases, and 10 bases lay between the germline ends. It was genomic DNA that served as the template for profiling TCR beta VDJ and CDR3. TCRdb re-called the reads with MiXCR, one entry per CDR3 protein. The repertoire holds roughly 500,000 distinct CDR3 sequences, with more than 25% as singletons. This rearrangement joins TRBV10-3 to TRBJ1-1, with D uncertain. Sequencing was done on a sample of sorted CD4+, CD8+, or CD8+CD57+ T cells (not recorded which) from PBMCs. The sequence was collected from a human donor with aplastic anemia. CDR3 amino acids: CASAANEAFF. The CDR3 bases are TGTGCCAGCGCTGCGAATGAAGCTTTCTTT.